Listed here are 2 T cell receptor beta chains from one sample, sequenced in a study of neurological immune-mediated disorders. One entry per CDR3 protein, called by TCRdb with MiXCR from the 5' RACE reads. The table has under 60,000 distinct CDR3 sequences, about 25% seen once; the top ten hold 20% to 25%. Material for sequencing was PBMCs. Every receptor here comes from a woman aged 70-85 years in good health.

This clonotype was observed many times. This sequence joins TRBV20-1 and TRBJ2-3, with TRBD2 matching over 7 bases. This CDR3 comprises 12 residues. The germline CDR1 and CDR2 sequences are DFQATT and SNEGSKA (reference sequence). The V segment lost 7 bases and the J segment 3 bases; nucleotides outside the gene matches: 4. The CDR3 sequence: CSVKAGTDTQYF. The CDR3 DNA reads TGCAGTGTAAAAGCGGGGACAGATACGCAGTATTTT.

In DNA, the CDR3 is TGCAGTGCTAGGTTCGCAGGGGGCGTCTATAATTCACCCCTCCACTTT. It is translated as CSARFAGGVYNSPLHF. V gene TRBV20-1 combines with J gene TRBJ1-6; TRBD1 matches 8 bases. Looked up from germline, CDR1 is DFQATT and CDR2 is SNEGSKA (reference sequence). This CDR3 comprises 16 residues. The trim removed 3 bases at V and 3 bases at J, leaving 7 bases unmatched.